This TCR beta chain was identified in a study of blood T cells in healthy people across ages. Study-wide points: The fall in TCR beta diversity per million T cells was roughly linear with age.

A second PCR, run for roughly 6 to 11 cycles, used a sample-barcoded 5' primer plus a J-beta primer mix. TCRdb redid the calling of the 5' RACE reads with MiXCR, one entry per CDR3 protein. The sample includes about 1.5 million distinct CDR3 sequences, around 42% of them seen just once. As concerns this clonotype: No antigen is known for it.

V shed 5 bases and J shed 2 bases, with 11 bases lying between them. This CDR3 contains 14 residues. The sample consisted of blood. The chain employs TRBV12-3 or TRBV12-4 and TRBJ2-3; D gene unclear. The source is a woman aged 18-30 years in good health. CDR3 in amino acids: CASSRQRLTDTQYF. The CDR3 DNA reads as TGTGCCAGCAGTCGGCAGCGCCTCACAGATACGCAGTATTTT.